The present entry profiles one TCR beta chain with its context. The sample is drawn from a study of T cell responses to AZD1222 COVID-19 vaccine. Method: immunoSEQ multiplex PCR; TCRdb's copy keeps in-frame clones and lacks some. The profile shows more than 95,000 clones, roughly 91% of them singletons. V was cut by 0 bases and J by 1 base, with 8 bases left in between. The CDR3 contains 15 residues. In germline, CDR1 is SGHKS, CDR2 YYEKEE (reference sequence). The clonotype comes from an adult in good health. V and J are TRBV5-5 and TRBJ1-5; D is unclear. This material consisted of peripheral blood, taken on day 0 of AZD1222 vaccination. The CDR3 sequence is CASSLDSRSNQPQHF. The CDR3 DNA reads TGTGCCAGCAGCTTGGACAGTAGAAGCAATCAGCCCCAGCATTTT.